This T cell receptor beta chain was documented in a study of T cells in Graves' hyperthyroidism and ophthalmopathy. Study results and limitations: It was a median about 6 months before onset that the model predicted ophthalmopathy.

V shed 2 bases and J shed 2 bases, with 11 bases lying between them. There are 14 residues in the CDR3. CDR1 SGDLS and CDR2 YYNGEE come from the germline V gene. Turning to this clonotype: Antigen: not known.

This sample holds PBMCs from around 9.9 ml fresh peripheral blood. The TCR beta CDR3 regions underwent amplification using RNA transcripts as the source. When the TCR CDR3 underwent first-round RT-PCR, the HTBI primer set was used. TCRdb fed the multiplex PCR reads into MiXCR, producing one record per CDR3 protein. The table includes 300,000 to 450,000 distinct CDR3 sequences, 13% to 15% detected once. The rearrangement links TRBV9 to TRBJ2-7; D is perhaps TRBD1 (6 bases). Material: blood. The receptor was isolated from a woman in her twenties or thirties with Graves' ophthalmopathy. DNA for the CDR3: TGTGCCAGCAGCGTTGGACAGAGAGCCTACGAGCAGTACTTC. This encodes CASSVGQRAYEQYF.